The rows below give T cell receptor beta chains drawn from one sample of a study of ipilimumab plus nivolumab after autologous stem cell transplantation. TCRdb's copy holds only in-frame clones and misses some; the assay was immunoSEQ multiplex PCR. The repertoire includes about 40,000 clones, over 90% of them detected once, and approximately 0.92% sits in the top ten. Sample: PBMCs, taken in a trial of ipilimumab plus nivolumab as post-transplant consolidation. Receptor source: a male donor with multiple myeloma. CDR3s include the opening cysteine and the closing phenylalanine or tryptophan. A D gene is named only where the DNA matches it firmly. Some rows have no size entry. The others give once, few or many, or a class for an expanded clone.

clone size	V gene	J gene	D gene	CDR3 protein	CDR3 DNA
.	TRBV11-2	TRBJ1-4	TRBD1	CASSDQTGPYEKLFF	TGTGCCAGCAGCGACCAGACAGGGCCCTATGAAAAACTGTTTTTT
.	TRBV7-3	TRBJ2-1	TRBD2	CASSLTRGLAGRGSNEQFF	TGTGCCAGCAGCTTAACGCGTGGACTAGCGGGAAGGGGGTCCAATGAGCAGTTCTTC
.	TRBV7-2	TRBJ1-1	TRBD1	CASSLAGTGNTEAFF	TGTGCCAGCAGCTTAGCCGGGACAGGGAACACTGAAGCTTTCTTT
.	TRBV6-5	TRBJ2-3	.	CASSYSSQGSTDTQYF	TGTGCCAGCAGTTACTCGAGTCAGGGCAGCACAGATACGCAGTATTTT
.	TRBV7-2	TRBJ1-5	.	CASSPREPRAFNQPQHF	TGTGCCAGCAGTCCCCGGGAACCACGAGCTTTCAATCAGCCCCAGCATTTT
.	TRBV28	TRBJ1-5	.	CASSMMKQPQHF	TGTGCCAGCAGTATGATGAAACAGCCCCAGCATTTT
.	TRBV19	TRBJ1-6	TRBD1	CASQDRGFSPLHF	TGTGCCAGTCAGGACAGGGGTTTTTCACCCCTCCACTTT
.	TRBV19	TRBJ1-1	.	CASSPPAPLQPMNTEAFF	TGTGCCAGTAGTCCCCCTGCCCCCCTACAGCCCATGAACACTGAAGCTTTCTTT
.	TRBV7-6	TRBJ2-3	.	CASSSPGGPDTQYF	TGTGCCAGCAGCTCTCCCGGGGGCCCAGATACGCAGTATTTT
.	TRBV18	TRBJ1-1	.	CASATLENTEAFF	TGTGCCAGCGCGACCCTCGAGAACACTGAAGCTTTCTTT
.	TRBV13	TRBJ1-1	.	CASSSPGGGLYTEAFF	TGTGCCAGCAGCTCCCCCGGGGGGGGCTTGTACACTGAAGCTTTCTTT
.	TRBV5-1	TRBJ2-2	TRBD1	CASSLGVGQGGTGELFF	TGCGCCAGCAGCTTGGGTGTCGGACAGGGAGGCACCGGGGAGCTGTTTTTT
once	TRBV7-6	TRBJ2-7	TRBD1	CASSPGQGADEQYF	TGTGCCAGCAGCCCTGGACAGGGGGCCGACGAGCAGTACTTC
.	TRBV9	TRBJ2-7	TRBD2	CASSPSGGTYEQYF	TGTGCCAGCAGCCCCTCGGGAGGAACCTACGAGCAGTACTTC
.	TRBV11-2	TRBJ2-1	TRBD2	CASSLGVGLAVNEQFF	TGTGCCAGCAGCTTAGGCGTTGGACTAGCGGTGAATGAGCAGTTCTTC
.	TRBV7-2	TRBJ2-5	.	CASSSPQETQYF	TGTGCCAGCAGCTCCCCACAAGAGACCCAGTACTTC
.	TRBV27	TRBJ1-4	TRBD1	CASSTYGTGSTNEKLFF	TGTGCCAGCAGTACCTACGGGACAGGGTCAACTAATGAAAAACTGTTTTTT
.	TRBV5-1	TRBJ2-1	.	CASSLGVGNEQFF	TGCGCCAGCAGCTTAGGAGTCGGCAATGAGCAGTTCTTC
.	TRBV20-1	TRBJ2-1	.	CSARDGAGQFF	TGCAGTGCTAGAGATGGGGCAGGGCAGTTCTTC
.	TRBV7-9	TRBJ2-7	TRBD2	CAVMRGGSYEQYF	TGTGCCGTGATGCGGGGGGGCAGTTACGAGCAGTACTTC
.	TRBV5-4	TRBJ1-1	TRBD1	CASSKDRVIGSTEAFF	TGTGCCAGCAGCAAGGACAGGGTGATAGGATCCACTGAAGCTTTCTTT
once	TRBV28	TRBJ2-7	.	CASSRQDPYEQYF	TGTGCCAGCAGCCGGCAGGACCCTTACGAGCAGTACTTC
.	TRBV6-5	TRBJ2-7	.	CASSRTVRSYEQYF	TGTGCCAGCAGTAGGACAGTCAGATCGTACGAGCAGTACTTC
.	TRBV7-2	TRBJ1-2	TRBD1	CASSGKGARDGYTF	TGTGCCAGCAGTGGCAAGGGGGCGAGGGATGGCTACACCTTC
.	TRBV2	TRBJ2-5	TRBD2	CASSETALAGAETQYF	TGTGCCAGCAGTGAAACGGCACTAGCGGGGGCTGAGACCCAGTACTTC
.	TRBV7-9	TRBJ1-4	.	CASSLAQATNEKLFF	TGTGCCAGCAGCTTAGCGCAGGCAACTAATGAAAAACTGTTTTTT
.	TRBV4-1	TRBJ2-1	TRBD2	CASSHYGTSGGNEQFF	TGCGCCAGCAGCCATTACGGGACTAGCGGGGGGAATGAGCAGTTCTTC
.	TRBV7-3	TRBJ2-5	.	CASSPTAQETQYF	TGTGCCAGCAGCCCGACGGCCCAAGAGACCCAGTACTTC
.	TRBV27	TRBJ1-1	.	CASSLSQMNTEAFF	TGTGCCAGCAGTTTATCGCAGATGAACACTGAAGCTTTCTTT
.	TRBV6-4	TRBJ2-2	TRBD1	CASSVETGRTGELFF	TGTGCCAGCAGTGTTGAGACAGGGCGTACCGGGGAGCTGTTTTTT
.	TRBV21-1	TRBJ2-7	.	CASSNTRDRGQGSYEQYF	TGTGCCAGCAGCAATACCCGGGACAGGGGGCAGGGCTCCTACGAGCAGTACTTC
.	TRBV2	TRBJ1-4	TRBD1	CASSRDRGYEKLFF	TGTGCCAGCAGTAGGGACAGGGGGTATGAAAAACTGTTTTTT
.	TRBV7-3	TRBJ1-1	TRBD1	CANPQGAGEAEAFF	TGTGCCAATCCGCAGGGGGCCGGGGAGGCTGAAGCTTTCTTT
.	TRBV7-6	TRBJ2-5	.	CASSVQAQETQYF	TGTGCCAGCAGCGTACAGGCCCAAGAGACCCAGTACTTC
.	TRBV9	TRBJ2-1	TRBD2	CASSVVAGGRDEQFF	TGTGCCAGCAGCGTAGTAGCGGGAGGAAGGGATGAGCAGTTCTTC
.	TRBV6-5	TRBJ1-1	.	CASSYGLMSRTEAFF	TGTGCCAGCAGTTATGGTCTCATGTCGCGCACTGAAGCTTTCTTT
once	TRBV28	TRBJ2-3	TRBD2	CASSPQGLAPKDTQYF	TGTGCCAGCAGCCCCCAAGGACTAGCGCCTAAAGATACGCAGTATTTT
.	TRBV5-1	TRBJ1-2	TRBD1	CASSSPGQQNYGYTF	TGCGCCAGCAGCTCCCCGGGACAGCAGAACTATGGCTACACCTTC
.	TRBV21-1	TRBJ2-3	.	CASRTGPRTDTQYF	TGTGCCAGCAGGACAGGACCACGCACAGATACGCAGTATTTT
.	TRBV4-2	TRBJ2-1	.	CASSQIFPRYNEQFF	TGTGCCAGCAGCCAAATCTTCCCTCGGTACAATGAGCAGTTCTTC
.	TRBV10-3	TRBJ2-7	.	CAISEMAYEQYF	TGTGCCATCAGTGAGATGGCATACGAGCAGTACTTC
.	TRBV5-5	TRBJ1-5	.	CASSFDGPKGGNQPQHF	TGTGCCAGCAGCTTTGATGGGCCTAAAGGCGGCAATCAGCCCCAGCATTTT
.	TRBV30	TRBJ1-1	.	CAWKPPLQGSEAFF	TGTGCCTGGAAGCCGCCGCTCCAGGGTTCTGAAGCTTTCTTT
.	TRBV19	TRBJ2-7	.	CASSIRGRVKGEQYF	TGTGCCAGTAGTATAAGGGGCAGGGTAAAGGGCGAGCAGTACTTC
.	TRBV28	TRBJ2-5	.	CAIAGRLETQYF	TGTGCCATCGCCGGCCGTTTAGAGACCCAGTACTTC
.	TRBV6-1	TRBJ1-2	TRBD1	CASSEVGHRDSLYGYTF	TGTGCCAGCAGTGAAGTCGGACACAGGGACAGTCTCTATGGCTACACCTTC
.	TRBV2	TRBJ1-2	.	CASTDQTVGYYGYTF	TGTGCCAGCACAGATCAGACAGTAGGATACTATGGCTACACCTTC
once	TRBV2	TRBJ1-6	.	CASRPGPTSRSYNSPLHF	TGTGCCAGCAGGCCGGGACCAACCTCGAGATCCTATAATTCACCCCTCCACTTT
.	TRBV19	TRBJ2-7	.	CASSINAGLTEQYF	TGTGCCAGTAGTATCAACGCAGGGCTTACCGAGCAGTACTTC
once	TRBV7-9	TRBJ1-3	TRBD1	CASRPRRIQGAVGNTIYF	TGTGCCAGCAGGCCCCGCCGAATACAGGGGGCGGTTGGAAACACCATATATTTT
.	TRBV7-9	TRBJ2-7	.	CASSPGTLYEQYF	TGTGCCAGCAGCCCCGGGACACTCTACGAGCAGTACTTC
.	TRBV7-3	TRBJ2-2	.	CASSLSQGSLGGELFF	TGTGCCAGCAGCTTAAGTCAGGGCTCGCTGGGCGGGGAGCTGTTTTTT
.	TRBV4-1	TRBJ1-6	TRBD1	CASSGWDRDSPLHF	TGCGCCAGCAGCGGGTGGGACAGGGACTCACCCCTCCACTTT
.	TRBV7-2	TRBJ2-1	.	CASSLGSTFDNEQFF	TGTGCCAGCAGCTTAGGCTCTACCTTTGACAATGAGCAGTTCTTC